Below, 20 T cell receptor beta chains from the same sample are listed, as sequenced in a study of T cell repertoires in cytomegalovirus infection. TCRdb reprocessed the reads via MiXCR and lists one record per CDR3 protein. Here the sample spans about 150,000 distinct CDR3 sequences, 20% to 25% being singletons. The sequenced material came from PBMCs. Receptors originate from a human donor in good health (CMV status not recorded). Some clones in this sample may be carry-over from other donors' samples.

This clonotype was observed a few times. The chain uses TRBV7-6 and TRBJ2-3; 7 bases are shared with TRBD1. V shed 1 base, J shed 5 bases, and the junction held 6 bases outside the gene matches. From germline, CDR1 is SGHVS and CDR2 FNYEAQ. The CDR3 is 15 amino acids. The CDR3 loop reads CASSLVSRQGDTQYF. In nucleotides, the CDR3 is TGTGCCAGCAGCTTAGTGAGCCGACAGGGAGATACGCAGTATTTT.

This clonotype appeared a few times. V and J are TRBV7-2 and TRBJ2-4; D unresolved. The CDR3 totals 14 residues. Trimming left V 4 bases short and J 5 bases short, with 12 bases between. From germline, CDR1 is SGHTA and CDR2 FQGNSA. The CDR3, as DNA: TGTGCCAGCAGCTATGCCTCCCGAGAAAACATTCAGTACTTC. Encoded protein: CASSYASRENIQYF.

The chain has TRBV20-1 and TRBJ2-5; TRBD2 aligns across 11 bases. This CDR3 has 14 residues. Looked up from germline, CDR1 is DFQATT and CDR2 is SNEGSKA (reference sequence). Trimming cost V 3 bases and J 5 bases; bases outside gene matches: 5. CDR3 region: CSARTSGIPETQYF. The DNA for the CDR3 is TGCAGTGCTAGGACTAGCGGGATCCCCGAGACCCAGTACTTC.

This clonotype turned up a few times. The rearrangement links TRBV28 to TRBJ2-1; D remains unclear. V lost 8 bases and J lost 12, with 11 bases in between. Germline V gene data show CDR1 as MDHEN and CDR2 as SYDVKM. The CDR3 extends over 10 amino acids. This chain's CDR3 is CASGPKRQFF. The CDR3 DNA sequence: TGTGCCAGCGGGCCTAAGAGGCAGTTCTTC.

This chain links TRBV20-1 with TRBJ2-3; no clear D gene. This CDR3 is 12 amino acids long. Trimming stripped 4 bases from V and 4 bases from J, with 9 bases between. Per germline, CDR1 DFQATT and CDR2 SNEGSKA (reference sequence). This chain's CDR3 is CSANYMSDTQYF. CDR3 DNA sequence: TGCAGTGCTAACTATATGTCAGATACGCAGTATTTT.

The gene calls are TRBV6-2 or TRBV6-3 and TRBJ2-5; 7 positions match TRBD1. CDR1 MNHEY and CDR2 SVGEGT come from the germline V gene. J gave up 4 bases and V 6 bases, and 5 bases lay outside the gene matches. This CDR3 has 13 amino acids. The CDR3 reads CASRPGGRETQYF. In nucleotides, the CDR3 is TGTGCCAGCAGACCAGGGGGAAGAGAGACCCAGTACTTC.

This rearrangement joins TRBV10-3 to TRBJ2-3, with a weak D call TRBD2 (5 bases). The CDR3 has 15 residues. V was pared by 3 bases and J by 1 base, with 11 bases between. Germline lookup yields CDR1 ENHRY and CDR2 SYGVKD. The CDR3 loop is CAISESTKGTDTQYF. The CDR3 nucleotides read TGTGCCATCAGTGAATCGACTAAGGGCACAGATACGCAGTATTTT.

This clonotype was detected only a few times. This sequence joins TRBV2 and TRBJ2-1, with TRBD2 matching over 7 bases. V shed 2 bases, J shed 5 bases, and the junction held 9 bases outside the gene matches. This CDR3 spans 16 amino acids. Germline V gives CDR1 SNHLY, CDR2 FYNNEI. This CDR3 reads CASSESPGAGDNEQFF. As DNA, the CDR3 is TGTGCCAGCAGTGAATCCCCCGGGGCGGGGGACAATGAGCAGTTCTTC.

V is TRBV4-3 and J is TRBJ1-3; no firm D call. The CDR3 has 15 amino acids. V lost 0 bases to trimming and J lost 1 base, with 7 bases between them. Germline values: CDR1 LGHNA, CDR2 YSLEER. DNA for the CDR3: TGCGCCAGCAGCCAAGATCCGGCTTCTGGAAACACCATATATTTT. Translated: CASSQDPASGNTIYF.

This clonotype was recorded many times. The J gene is TRBJ1-1, the V gene TRBV7-2; TRBD1 aligns across 8 bases. The trim removed 3 bases at V and 2 bases at J, leaving 5 bases unmatched. Germline values: CDR1 SGHTA, CDR2 FQGNSA. The CDR3 totals 15 residues. This CDR3 is CASSFRTGPNTEAFF. CDR3 in DNA: TGTGCCAGCAGCTTTCGGACAGGGCCCAACACTGAAGCTTTCTTT.

This clonotype showed up just a few times. This chain joins TRBV19 and TRBJ1-6; 8 bases match TRBD1. The CDR3 has 13 amino acids. The J segment lost 10 bases and the V segment lost 5 bases, leaving 4 bases of the junction unmatched. The germline V gene encodes CDR1 LNHDA and CDR2 SQIVND (reference sequence). The CDR3 DNA is TGTGCCAGTAGTTCAACAGGGGGATCACCCCTCCACTTT. Translated: CASSSTGGSPLHF.

The sample holds many counts of this clonotype. One junction end disagrees with the germline gene, perhaps due to a read error. The chain recombines TRBV7-7 with TRBJ2-1; D possibly corresponds to TRBD1 (7 bases). The CDR3 runs 15 residues. From germline, CDR1 is SSHAT and CDR2 FNYEAQ (reference sequence). For the CDR3, the DNA is TGTGCTAGCAGCTTTAGGGGGCGGGACTTGGATGAGCAGTTCTTC. This translates into CASSFRGRDLDEQFF. Supplemented by reference TRBV7-7 and TRBJ2-1, the full variable domain reads GAGVSQSPRYKVTKRGQDVTLRCDPISSHATLYWYQQALGQGPEFLTYFNYEAQPDKSGLPSDRFSAERPEGSISTLTIQRTEQRDSAMYRCASSFRGRDLDEQFFGPGTRLTVL.

This chain joins TRBV20-1 and TRBJ2-3; 11 nucleotides match TRBD2. In germline, CDR1 is DFQATT, CDR2 SNEGSKA (reference sequence). The CDR3 runs to 14 residues. The trim removed 5 bases at V and 6 bases at J, leaving 7 bases unmatched. This CDR3 is CSAPGVAGGDTQYF. In nucleotides, the CDR3 is TGCAGTGCTCCGGGAGTAGCGGGAGGGGATACGCAGTATTTT.

This clonotype came up many times. This rearrangement joins TRBV7-2 to TRBJ2-7, with 9 nucleotides matching TRBD1. The germline gives CDR1 SGHTA, CDR2 FQGNSA. The CDR3 extends over 17 amino acids. V dropped 2 bases and J dropped 3; count of bases not matched to a gene: 11. The CDR3 nucleotides are TGTGCCAGCAGCTTAAGTGGGGCCGGACAGGGGATCTACGAGCAGTACTTC. This gives the protein CASSLSGAGQGIYEQYF.

The chain has TRBV15 and TRBJ1-1, with no clear D. There are 13 residues in the CDR3. The germline CDR1 and CDR2 sequences are LNHNV and YYDKDF (reference sequence). V was shortened by 6 bases and J by 2 bases, with 10 bases between the two germline ends. The CDR3 DNA reads as TGTGCCACCAGTTTACGGTCAAACACTGAAGCTTTCTTT. Amino acid sequence: CATSLRSNTEAFF.

There are a few counts of this clonotype. The chain links TRBV24-1 to TRBJ1-2, with D uncertain. Deletions cut 4 bases from V and 0 bases from J, with 5 bases between. The CDR3 length is 13 residues. Looked up from germline, CDR1 is KGHDR and CDR2 is SFDVKD. The CDR3 here is CATSDRANYGYTF. As DNA, the CDR3 is TGTGCCACCAGTGACCGGGCTAACTATGGCTACACCTTC.

This chain uses TRBV28 with TRBJ2-3, with 11 bases matching TRBD1. Germline values: CDR1 MDHEN, CDR2 SYDVKM. This CDR3 has 15 amino acids. V dropped 6 bases and J dropped 3; count of bases not matched to a gene: 5. This chain's CDR3 is CASSTGTGGTDTQYF. The CDR3 nucleotides are TGTGCCAGCAGCACCGGGACAGGGGGAACAGATACGCAGTATTTT.

This clonotype was seen a few times. The rearrangement links TRBV19 to TRBJ2-1; D may match TRBD1 or TRBD2 (5 bases each). CDR1 is LNHDA and CDR2 is SQIVND in the germline V gene (reference sequence). The germline V and J ends were trimmed by 5 bases and 5 bases, with 16 bases remaining between them. The CDR3 has 15 residues. CDR3 nucleotides: TGTGCCAGTAGTCTGATCCGGGACCCAAACAATGAGCAGTTCTTC. Amino acid sequence: CASSLIRDPNNEQFF.

The rearrangement joins TRBV5-8 to TRBJ1-5; D may be TRBD1 (5 bases). Germline V gene sequence: CDR1 SGHTS, CDR2 YDEGEE. This CDR3 has 14 amino acids. V was pared by 1 base and J by 11 bases, with 16 bases between. In nucleotides, the CDR3 is TGTGCCAGCAGCTTGAGGGGTACCCCCACGACCCAGCATTTT. It translates to CASSLRGTPTTQHF.

This chain uses TRBV5-1 with TRBJ1-1, with a weak D call TRBD1 (6 bases). Deletions cut 4 bases from V and 9 bases from J, with 22 bases between. The CDR3 totals 15 residues. Germline V gene lookup returns CDR1 SGHRS and CDR2 YFSETQ. CDR3 sequence reads: CASSLSQGSILKAFF. As DNA, the CDR3 is TGCGCCAGCAGCCTATCTCAGGGGAGTATATTAAAAGCTTTCTTT.